Below are 17 T cell receptor beta chains sequenced from a single sample in a study of OX40 agonist ivuxolimab in advanced cancers. Assay: immunoSEQ multiplex PCR; the TCRdb copy retains only in-frame clones and omits some. The data contain some 18,000 clones, more than 65% of them singletons. The sequencing used CD4+ or CD8+ T cells sorted from blood, collected in a trial of the OX40 agonist ivuxolimab. The receptor set was obtained from an adult with an advanced solid tumor such as melanoma, head and neck, liver or kidney cancer.

J is TRBJ2-7 and V is TRBV28; 10 positions match TRBD1. Germline assignment: CDR1 MDHEN and CDR2 SYDVKM. The CDR3 length is 15 residues. With V trimmed by 2 bases and J by 3 bases, 4 bases remained unmatched. Here the CDR3 reads CASSLKGTGVYEQYF. Here the CDR3 DNA reads TGTGCCAGCAGTTTAAAGGGGACAGGGGTCTACGAGCAGTACTTC.

The chain is built from TRBV11-2 and TRBJ2-2, with D uncertain. This CDR3 has 13 residues. V lost 1 base and J lost 6, with 6 bases in between. From germline, CDR1 is SGHAT and CDR2 FQNNGV. In nucleotides, the CDR3 is TGTGCCAGCAGCTTAGGGTCAGCCGGGGAGCTGTTTTTT. Amino acids: CASSLGSAGELFF.

The chain carries TRBV30 and TRBJ1-2, with D uncertain. The germline gives CDR1 GTSNPN, CDR2 SVGIG (reference sequence). The CDR3 is 13 residues long. V was shortened by 4 bases and J by 4 bases, with 13 bases between the two germline ends. CDR3 in amino acids: CAWNYARAYGYTF. The CDR3 DNA follows: TGTGCCTGGAATTATGCCAGAGCCTATGGCTACACCTTC.

The V call is TRBV19, the J call TRBJ1-5; D is ambiguous. The CDR3 runs to 13 residues. Trimming left V 2 bases short and J 6 bases short, with 8 bases between. CDR1 and CDR2 (germline): LNHDA, SQIVND (reference sequence). The CDR3 protein is CASSIKGPQPQHF. Written as DNA, the CDR3 is TGTGCCAGTAGTATAAAGGGTCCTCAGCCCCAGCATTTT.

The table lists this clone with a count of one. V is TRBV4-3 and J is TRBJ2-7; D is ambiguous. Germline V gene data show CDR1 as LGHNA and CDR2 as YSLEER. The CDR3 runs 16 residues. Trimming pared 0 bases from V and 0 bases from J, leaving 12 bases between. The CDR3 sequence: CASSQDSGVSSYEQYF. DNA for the CDR3: TGCGCCAGCAGCCAAGATAGTGGTGTAAGCTCCTACGAGCAGTACTTC.

This clone was observed a handful of times. The chain uses TRBV7-9 and TRBJ2-5; unclear D gene. CDR1 and CDR2 from the germline V gene are SEHNR and FQNEAQ (reference sequence). Trimming took 6 bases from V and 5 from J, leaving 7 bases between them. This CDR3 spans 11 amino acids. CDR3 amino acids: CASSPVETQYF. The CDR3 coding sequence is TGTGCCAGCAGTCCTGTGGAGACCCAGTACTTC.

V is TRBV6-5 and J is TRBJ2-7; tentatively, D is TRBD2 (5 bases). Trimming took 4 bases from V and 2 from J, leaving 9 bases between them. The CDR3 has 13 amino acids. Germline V gene sequence: CDR1 MNHEY, CDR2 SVGAGI. CDR3 region: CASSLAYPYEQYF. The CDR3 nucleotides are TGTGCCAGCAGTTTAGCGTACCCCTACGAGCAGTACTTC.

As regards this clone: With a far larger clone one base away, a read error is the likely cause. V usage is TRBV5-7 and J usage is TRBJ2-7, with a weak D call TRBD2 (6 bases). TRBV5-7 is an ORF, and what it does is uncertain. The CDR3 extends over 16 amino acids. Trimming took 4 bases from V and 5 from J, leaving 22 bases between them. The CDR3 bases are TGTGCCAGCAGCACGGGGACGGGGCTAAGGAGGGACGAGCAGTACTTC. Residues: CASSTGTGLRRDEQYF.

CDR3 nucleotides: TGTGCCAGCAGTGAATCTTGGACTAGCGGAAGCACAGATACGCAGTATTTT. It encodes CASSESWTSGSTDTQYF. This chain joins TRBV2 and TRBJ2-3, with TRBD2 matching over 10 bases. Trimming cost V 2 bases and J 0 bases; bases outside gene matches: 5. Germline loops: CDR1 SNHLY, CDR2 FYNNEI. The CDR3 has 17 residues. The entire variable domain, with the rest obtained from reference TRBV2 and TRBJ2-3, is as follows: EPEVTQTPSHQVTQMGQEVILRCVPISNHLYFYWYRQILGQKVEFLVSFYNNEISEKSEIFDDQFSVERPDGSNFTLKIRSTKLEDSAMYFCASSESWTSGSTDTQYFGPGTRLTVL.

This clone has a single count. In nucleotides, the CDR3 is TGTGCCAGCAGCTTGCTCACAGGGGACGAGCAGTACTTC. It specifies CASSLLTGDEQYF. J is TRBJ2-7 and V is TRBV5-6; 7 bases match TRBD1. This CDR3 has 13 residues. The germline gives CDR1 SGHDT, CDR2 YYEEEE. With 1 base clipped from V and 5 bases from J, the junction kept 3 bases outside the gene matches.

This clone appeared once. The chain recombines TRBV25-1 with TRBJ1-1, with D possibly being TRBD1 (5 bases). The CDR3 spans 13 residues. Germline V CDR1 and CDR2: MGHDK, SYGVNS. V lost 7 bases and J 4 bases, leaving 13 bases between the germline ends. Here the CDR3 DNA reads TGTGCCAGCACTTTGGACACACGCACTGAAGCTTTCTTT. Its protein product is CASTLDTRTEAFF.

The CDR3 DNA sequence: TGTGCCACCTGGGACAGGGCAACCTACGAGCAGTACTTC. This gives the protein CATWDRATYEQYF. This sequence joins TRBV6-5 and TRBJ2-7; 9 nucleotides align to TRBD1. This CDR3 has 13 amino acids. Per germline, CDR1 MNHEY and CDR2 SVGAGI. Germline trimming cut 10 bases from V and 2 bases from J; bases unmatched to any gene: 6.

The chain employs TRBV28 and TRBJ2-6; perhaps D is TRBD1 or TRBD2 (5 bases each). Germline values: CDR1 MDHEN, CDR2 SYDVKM. The ends were cut back, 5 bases at V and 2 bases at J, with 10 bases in the middle. The CDR3 is made up of 15 amino acids. This CDR3 is CASSTRETGANVLTF. The DNA for the CDR3 is TGTGCCAGCAGTACCAGGGAGACTGGGGCCAACGTCCTGACTTTC.

CDR3 sequence: CASSFPSTDTQYF. The CDR3 bases are TGTGCCAGCAGTTTCCCTAGCACAGATACGCAGTATTTT. This chain links TRBV27 with TRBJ2-3, with D unclear. Deletions cut 3 bases from V and 0 bases from J, with 4 bases between. Germline V gene data show CDR1 as MNHEY and CDR2 as SMNVEV (reference sequence). The length of the CDR3 is 13 residues.

The chain combines TRBV10-2 with TRBJ2-7; 9 bases are shared with TRBD1. Trimming removed 5 bases from V and 2 bases from J; junction bases left unmatched: 7. The CDR3 totals 15 residues. Germline V gives CDR1 WSHSY, CDR2 SAAADI. The DNA of the CDR3 is TGCGCCAGCAGTCAAACAGGGGGCGTCCCCTACGAGCAGTACTTC. This gives the protein CASSQTGGVPYEQYF.

The chain joins TRBV2 to TRBJ2-2, with a weak D call TRBD1 (6 bases). The CDR3 contains 15 residues. Trimming pared 7 bases from V and 6 bases from J, leaving 18 bases between. Germline CDR1 is SNHLY and CDR2 is FYNNEI. The CDR3 loop reads CASTDGQLIPGELFF. DNA of the CDR3: TGTGCCAGCACAGACGGACAGCTGATACCCGGGGAGCTGTTTTTT.

There are a few counts of this clone. The V and J genes are TRBV7-3 and TRBJ2-1; 9 bases fit TRBD1. This CDR3 contains 16 residues. CDR1 and CDR2 (germline): SGHTA, FQGTGA. V lost 5 bases, J lost 1 base, and 6 bases stayed unmatched. CDR3 protein: CASSPRTGESYNEQFF. CDR3 bases: TGTGCCAGCAGCCCCCGGACAGGGGAGTCCTACAATGAGCAGTTCTTC.